The rows below give T cell receptor beta chains drawn from one sample of a study of shared clonotypes between healthy human individuals. The method was immunoSEQ multiplex PCR; TCRdb's version includes in-frame clones alone and lacks a portion of them. Of about 2.2 million clones listed, just under 95% were seen once; the top ten hold around 1.8%. Sequencing was performed on naive CD8+ T cells from PBMCs. The receptors here all came from a man between 18 and 35 years old in good health. Some clones in this sample may be carry-over from other donors' samples. Both conserved end residues are part of each CDR3. The D gene is left open where the match is weak. Size tells how often a clone was seen (once, few, many) or the class of an expanded clone, and some rows leave it out.

V	J	size	D	CDR3	DNA
TRBV28	TRBJ2-7	.	TRBD2	CASSARVRTSHYEQYF	TGTGCCAGCAGTGCCCGAGTACGGACTAGTCATTACGAGCAGTACTTC
TRBV19	TRBJ2-5	.	TRBD2	CASSPGTSLSETQYF	TGTGCCAGTAGCCCCGGGACTAGCTTAAGTGAGACCCAGTACTTC
TRBV7-9	TRBJ2-7	.	TRBD1	CASSQSGQGDYEQYF	TGTGCCAGCAGCCAAAGCGGACAGGGAGACTACGAGCAGTACTTC
TRBV27	TRBJ2-1	.	TRBD2	CASSLVGLLAGVNEQFF	TGTGCCAGCAGTTTAGTGGGCCTCCTAGCGGGAGTCAATGAGCAGTTCTTC
TRBV7-9	TRBJ2-7	.	.	CASSPGHTSYEQYF	TGTGCCAGCAGCCCCGGACATACGTCCTACGAGCAGTACTTC
TRBV27	TRBJ2-7	once	.	CASRPGLSPYEQYF	TGTGCCAGCAGGCCAGGGCTCTCCCCCTACGAGCAGTACTTC
TRBV4-1	TRBJ2-7	.	TRBD2	CASSQLSREGPYEQYF	TGCGCCAGCAGCCAACTCAGCCGGGAGGGCCCCTACGAGCAGTACTTC
TRBV9	TRBJ2-3	.	TRBD2	CASSAPRETGLDTDTQYF	TGTGCCAGCAGCGCTCCAAGAGAGACGGGACTAGACACAGATACGCAGTATTTT
TRBV7-8	TRBJ2-7	once	.	CASSLAWGELSYEQYF	TGTGCCAGCAGCTTAGCATGGGGGGAGCTTTCCTACGAGCAGTACTTC
TRBV25-1	TRBJ2-2	.	.	CASQAQGDTGELFF	TGTGCCAGCCAAGCCCAGGGAGACACCGGGGAGCTGTTTTTT
TRBV11-2	TRBJ2-7	.	TRBD1	CASSLDGTATYEQYF	TGTGCCAGCAGCTTAGACGGGACAGCCACCTACGAGCAGTACTTC
TRBV27	TRBJ1-5	.	.	CASSLSPGEWGNQPQHF	TGTGCCAGCAGTTTATCCCCAGGGGAGTGGGGCAATCAGCCCCAGCATTTT
TRBV27	TRBJ1-1	.	.	CASSPIRRGMNTEAFF	TGTGCCAGCAGTCCAATTCGACGGGGAATGAACACTGAAGCTTTCTTT
TRBV9	TRBJ2-3	.	.	CASSPGRQRSTDTQYF	TGTGCCAGCAGCCCCGGGAGACAGCGAAGCACAGATACGCAGTATTTT
TRBV28	TRBJ2-7	.	.	CASSPLASPIIYEQYF	TGTGCCAGCAGCCCATTGGCTAGTCCGATAATCTACGAGCAGTACTTC
TRBV28	TRBJ1-4	.	.	CASSSRLDEKLFF	TGTGCCAGCAGCTCTAGGCTCGATGAAAAACTGTTTTTT
TRBV2	TRBJ2-7	.	.	CASSGQDYEQYF	TGTGCCAGCAGTGGGCAGGACTACGAGCAGTACTTC
TRBV27	TRBJ2-7	.	TRBD1	CASSLSGQPREYF	TGTGCCAGCAGTCTATCGGGACAGCCGAGGGAGTACTTC
TRBV20-1	TRBJ2-1	.	.	CSAREGNEQFF	TGCAGTGCTAGGGAGGGGAATGAGCAGTTCTTC
TRBV5-4	TRBJ1-1	.	.	CASSHFALLNTEAFF	TGTGCCAGCAGCCACTTCGCCCTCTTGAACACTGAAGCTTTCTTT
TRBV11-2	TRBJ1-3	.	.	CASSAGSGNTIYF	TGTGCCAGCAGCGCAGGCTCTGGAAACACCATATATTTT
TRBV7-9	TRBJ1-1	.	.	CASSLLSWGDAFF	TGTGCCAGCAGCTTATTATCCTGGGGGGACGCTTTCTTT
TRBV27	TRBJ1-1	.	TRBD1	CASSSQGGWTEAFF	TGTGCCAGCAGTTCACAGGGGGGGTGGACTGAAGCTTTCTTT
TRBV6-1	TRBJ2-6	.	TRBD1	CASSGTGFSGANVLTF	TGTGCCAGCAGTGGGACAGGGTTCTCTGGGGCCAACGTCCTGACTTTC
TRBV29-1	TRBJ2-1	.	TRBD1	CSVETGTGIDEQFF	TGCAGCGTTGAAACGGGGACAGGTATCGATGAGCAGTTCTTC
TRBV6-5	TRBJ2-7	.	.	CASTPSAYSYEQYF	TGTGCCAGCACCCCCAGCGCGTACTCCTACGAGCAGTACTTC
TRBV5-4	TRBJ2-1	.	TRBD2	CASSLGSGSGNEQFF	TGTGCCAGCAGCCTGGGTAGCGGGAGTGGGAATGAGCAGTTCTTC
TRBV6-5	TRBJ1-1	.	TRBD1	CASSTTDRVRGAFF	TGTGCCAGCAGTACTACAGACAGGGTACGTGGGGCTTTCTTT
TRBV7-2	TRBJ2-1	.	TRBD2	CASSGTSGPNEQFF	TGTGCCAGCAGCGGGACTAGCGGGCCGAATGAGCAGTTCTTC
TRBV5-6	TRBJ2-6	.	.	CASSLAVQSLRSGANVLTF	TGTGCCAGCAGCTTGGCCGTACAGTCTCTTCGCTCTGGGGCCAACGTCCTGACTTTC
TRBV18	TRBJ2-1	.	.	CASSPYRREGGNEQFF	TGTGCCAGCTCACCTTATCGTCGAGAAGGGGGCAATGAGCAGTTCTTC
TRBV28	TRBJ1-4	.	.	CASSSSVRFNEKLFF	TGTGCCAGCAGTTCCTCCGTCCGGTTTAATGAAAAACTGTTTTTT
TRBV19	TRBJ2-2	.	.	CASSIDPNTGELFF	TGTGCCAGTAGTATAGACCCGAACACCGGGGAGCTGTTTTTT
TRBV2	TRBJ2-1	.	.	CASTIGTVVDEQFF	TGTGCCAGCACGATAGGCACGGTGGTCGATGAGCAGTTCTTC
TRBV7-2	TRBJ2-4	.	.	CASSSRTGEVYAKNIQYF	TGTGCCAGCAGCTCGCGAACTGGGGAGGTCTATGCCAAAAACATTCAGTACTTC
TRBV4-2	TRBJ2-7	.	.	CASSQEYRDPYEQYF	TGTGCCAGCAGCCAAGAATACCGGGATCCCTACGAGCAGTACTTC
TRBV7-6	TRBJ2-7	.	.	CASSLDGDGSYEQYF	TGTGCCAGCAGCTTAGATGGTGACGGCTCCTACGAGCAGTACTTC
TRBV5-4	TRBJ2-7	.	TRBD1	CASSFGTASYEQYF	TGTGCCAGCAGCTTCGGGACAGCCTCCTACGAGCAGTACTTC
TRBV5-1	TRBJ2-5	.	.	CASSLVPRESETQYF	TGCGCCAGCAGCTTGGTTCCCAGGGAGTCGGAGACCCAGTACTTC
TRBV27	TRBJ1-5	.	.	CASSLGRFSNQPQHF	TGTGCCAGCAGTTTAGGGCGTTTTAGCAATCAGCCCCAGCATTTT
TRBV27	TRBJ2-5	.	.	CASSLDGRGPRYF	TGTGCCAGCAGTTTGGATGGGCGGGGCCCCCGGTACTTC
TRBV6-1	TRBJ2-7	.	.	CASSWAYEQYF	TGTGCCAGCAGTTGGGCGTACGAGCAGTACTTC
TRBV27	TRBJ2-7	few	TRBD1	CASSLRQGTYEQYF	TGTGCCAGCAGTTTAAGACAGGGGACCTACGAGCAGTACTTC
TRBV9	TRBJ1-2	once	TRBD1	CASSAHGQGTNYGYTF	TGTGCCAGCAGCGCTCACGGACAGGGGACCAACTATGGCTACACCTTC
TRBV6-1	TRBJ2-7	.	TRBD1	CASSERWGTGYEQYF	TGTGCCAGCAGTGAAAGGTGGGGGACAGGATACGAGCAGTACTTC
TRBV6-1	TRBJ1-1	.	TRBD1	CASSKTGVTEAFF	TGTGCCAGCAGTAAAACAGGGGTCACTGAAGCTTTCTTT